This is a list of T cell receptor beta chains from one sample in a study of T cells in Graves' hyperthyroidism and ophthalmopathy. A single record per CDR3 protein comes from TCRdb applying MiXCR to the multiplex PCR reads. The table has about 370,000 distinct CDR3 sequences, roughly 15% seen once; the top ten hold about 21%. The sequenced sample consisted of blood. These receptors all stem from a woman aged 60-75 years with Graves' ophthalmopathy. The CDR3 runs from the conserved cysteine through the conserved F or W. D genes are given only for firm matches. The listing skips clone size in some rows; elsewhere it reads once, few, many or a size class.

TRBV7-3	many	TRBD2	TRBJ2-1	TGTGCCAGCAGCGCGGGACTAGCGGGAGATAATGAGCAGTTCTTC	CASSAGLAGDNEQFF
TRBV3-1	.	TRBD2	TRBJ2-5	TGTGCCAGCAGCCAAGAATTGGAGTGGGAGGGAGGACGTGGGGAGACCCAGTACTTC	CASSQELEWEGGRGETQYF
TRBV10-3	few	.	TRBJ1-1	TGTGCCATCAGTGACCCCGAGGAGGGCTCTGAAGCTTTCTTT	CAISDPEEGSEAFF
TRBV18	.	TRBD2	TRBJ2-3	TGTGCCAGCTCACCTTCCGGGACTAGCGGAAGAAGCGCAGATACGCAGTATTTT	CASSPSGTSGRSADTQYF
TRBV20-1	.	.	TRBJ1-1	TGCAGTGCTAGAGATCCAGGGGTCACCACTGAAGCTTTCTTT	CSARDPGVTTEAFF
TRBV2	many	.	TRBJ1-1	TGTGCCGGCAACAGCATTGAAGCTTTCTTT	CAGNSIEAFF
TRBV19	few	TRBD2	TRBJ2-3	TGTGCCAGCCACGGGACTATCGGAGATACGCAGTATTTT	CASHGTIGDTQYF
TRBV7-8	many	.	TRBJ2-1	TGTGCCAGCAGCTTAGTTCCAGGGTCGGACCTTAACTACAATGAGCAGTTCTTC	CASSLVPGSDLNYNEQFF
TRBV6-5	.	.	TRBJ1-4	TGTGCCAGCAGTTACCGCGAAAAACTGTTTTTT	CASSYREKLFF
TRBV7-9	many	TRBD2	TRBJ2-3	TGTGCCAGCAGCTCTAGCGGGAGTGCGCAGTATTTT	CASSSSGSAQYF
TRBV6-1	many	TRBD1	TRBJ2-1	TGTGCCAGCATCCCGCCGGGACAGAACAATGAGCAGTTCTTC	CASIPPGQNNEQFF
TRBV19	many	.	TRBJ2-1	TGTGCCAGTAGTACCCTGCAGGGGGGTAGCTACAATGAGCAGTTCTTC	CASSTLQGGSYNEQFF
TRBV18	many	.	TRBJ2-5	TGTGCCAGCTCACCACGCAGGGAGCAAGAGACCCAGTACTTC	CASSPRREQETQYF
TRBV20-1	many	TRBD1	TRBJ2-5	TGCAGTGTTAAGACAGGGGTTGAGACCCAGTACTTC	CSVKTGVETQYF
TRBV4-1	many	TRBD1	TRBJ2-3	TGCGCCAGCAGCCAAGATGGACAGGGAGACACAGATACGCAGTATTTT	CASSQDGQGDTDTQYF
TRBV27	few	TRBD2	TRBJ2-7	TGTGCCAGCAGTTTATTATTAGCGGGAGGGGTGCAGTACTTC	CASSLLLAGGVQYF
TRBV7-2	.	TRBD1	TRBJ2-7	TGTGCCAGCAGCACACCACAGGGGGTCTCCTACGAGCAGTACTTC	CASSTPQGVSYEQYF
TRBV5-8	once	.	TRBJ2-4	TGTGCCAGCAGCGCCAACCAGGGAAACATTCAGTACTTC	CASSANQGNIQYF
TRBV27	many	.	TRBJ2-5	TGTGCCAGCAGTTTATACCACCAAGAGACCCAGTACTTC	CASSLYHQETQYF
TRBV30	many	.	TRBJ2-7	TGTGCCTGGAGTGTTGGCGGTCCCGCCGGCGAGCAGTACTTC	CAWSVGGPAGEQYF
TRBV24-1	few	TRBD2	TRBJ2-1	TGTGCCACCAGTGATACTAGGACTAGCCCCAATGAGCAGTTCTTC	CATSDTRTSPNEQFF
TRBV2	many	.	TRBJ1-5	TGTGCCAGCAGTGGACGACAGGTAGGGCCCCAGCATTTT	CASSGRQVGPQHF
TRBV2	few	.	TRBJ2-7	TGTGCCAGCATGGGGGATTTCTCCTACGAGCAGTACTTC	CASMGDFSYEQYF
TRBV7-6	many	.	TRBJ2-5	TGTGCCAGCAGCTTAGCCGGGAGTGGGACCCAAGAGACCCAGTACTTC	CASSLAGSGTQETQYF
TRBV5-1	many	TRBD2	TRBJ2-3	TGCGCCAGCAGCCTCGAGCGGGAGGACACAGATACGCAGTATTTT	CASSLEREDTDTQYF
TRBV15	.	.	TRBJ2-3	TGTGCCACCAGCGTCTCGGGAGCGCAGTATTTT	CATSVSGAQYF
TRBV28	.	TRBD1	TRBJ2-1	TGTGCCAGCAGTTTTGGGGGGACAGGGGGTAGCGGGACGTACAATGAGCAGTTCTTC	CASSFGGTGGSGTYNEQFF
TRBV15	.	TRBD2	TRBJ2-7	TGTGCCACCAGCAACCAGCGGGACTCCTACGAGCAGTACTTC	CATSNQRDSYEQYF
TRBV27	many	TRBD2	TRBJ2-7	TGTGCCAGCAGTCAAGGGACTAGCGGGAGGTTCTACGAGCAGTACTTC	CASSQGTSGRFYEQYF
TRBV5-1	.	.	TRBJ2-3	TGCGCCAGCAGCTTGGATATAGGGACAGATACGCAGTATTTT	CASSLDIGTDTQYF
TRBV5-6	.	TRBD1	TRBJ2-7	TGTGCCAGCAGCGAGATGGGACAGACAAACTACGAGCAGTACTTC	CASSEMGQTNYEQYF
TRBV20-1	many	TRBD2	TRBJ2-7	TGCAGTGCTAGTCCTAGCGGGAGCCACGAGCAGTACTTC	CSASPSGSHEQYF
TRBV12-3/TRBV12-4	many	TRBD2	TRBJ2-2	TGTGCCAGCACCTACAGCCCCACTAGCGGGAACACCGGGGAGCTGTTTTTT	CASTYSPTSGNTGELFF
TRBV9	few	.	TRBJ2-1	TGTGCCAGCAGCGTAGACGGGAGATCGAGTAATGAGCAGTTCTTC	CASSVDGRSSNEQFF
TRBV30	many	.	TRBJ2-2	TGTGCCTGGCCGTCTACCGGGGCCGGGGAGCTGTTTTTT	CAWPSTGAGELFF
TRBV7-9	.	TRBD1	TRBJ2-2	TGTGCCAGCAGCTCCTACAGGGGTGGCACCGGGGAGCTGCTTTTT	CASSSYRGGTGELLF
TRBV3-1	many	.	TRBJ1-5	TGTGCCAGCAGCCAAGCCCATCTCGACAATCAGCCCCAGCATTTT	CASSQAHLDNQPQHF
TRBV15	few	TRBD1	TRBJ1-4	TGTGCCACCAGCAGAGAACCCGGGACAGGGGGTTTACGCCCAGCTAATGAAAAACTGTTTTTT	CATSREPGTGGLRPANEKLFF
TRBV13	many	TRBD2	TRBJ2-7	TGTGCCAGCAGCCTCCTGGGTAGCGGGAGGGCCTACGAGCAGTACTTC	CASSLLGSGRAYEQYF
TRBV3-1	few	TRBD2	TRBJ2-7	TGTGCCAGCAGCCGACAACTAGCGGGAGGCGAGCAGTACTTC	CASSRQLAGGEQYF
TRBV11-2	many	TRBD2	TRBJ2-1	TGTGCCAGCAGCGCTAGACTAGCGGTATACAATGAGCAGTTCTTC	CASSARLAVYNEQFF
TRBV28	few	TRBD1	TRBJ1-6	TGTGCCAGCAGTTTATTGCCAGGGGGAAATTCACCCCTCCACTTT	CASSLLPGGNSPLHF
TRBV28	many	.	TRBJ2-2	TGTGCCAGCAGTCTCGGCGGGGCATCTAACACCGGGGAGCTGTTTTTT	CASSLGGASNTGELFF
TRBV27	many	.	TRBJ2-1	TGTGCCAGCAGTTTAGGCGCCGGGACCCGGGGGCCCAATGAGCAGTTCTTC	CASSLGAGTRGPNEQFF
TRBV5-1	.	.	TRBJ1-5	TGCGCCAGCAGCTTGGTCTTTGCGGCCACAGATACGCAGCATTTT	CASSLVFAATDTQHF
TRBV5-1	many	.	TRBJ1-1	TGCGCCAGCAGCTACCGCGGGGCGGGCGGGAACACTGAAGCTTTCTTT	CASSYRGAGGNTEAFF
TRBV28	many	.	TRBJ1-2	TGTGCCAGCAGTTCCCCGCCAGAGAGCGACTATGGCTACACCTTC	CASSSPPESDYGYTF
TRBV20-1	many	.	TRBJ1-2	TGCAGTGCTACCGCTACTTCCTTCGCGGGAGGCTATGGCTACACCTTC	CSATATSFAGGYGYTF
TRBV5-1	few	TRBD2	TRBJ2-3	TGCGCCAGCAGCTTGGAGGGACTAGCGGGAGGCCGCACAGATACGCAGTATTTT	CASSLEGLAGGRTDTQYF
TRBV28	many	.	TRBJ2-1	TGTGCCAGCGAGCTTTCTAGGGGTGAGCAGTTCTTC	CASELSRGEQFF
TRBV30	.	TRBD1	TRBJ1-1	TGTGCCTGGTTGGACAGGGGGGCTTTCTTT	CAWLDRGAFF
TRBV20-1	many	TRBD2	TRBJ2-1	TGCAGTGCTAGCCCCTGGCTAGCGGCCTACAATGAGCAGTTCTTC	CSASPWLAAYNEQFF
TRBV28	many	.	TRBJ2-1	TGTGCCAGCTCCGGCGGGACACTAAACAATGAGCAGTTCTTC	CASSGGTLNNEQFF
TRBV14	few	.	TRBJ1-4	TGTGCCAGCAGCCAAGATCTTGACAAGGGCGAAAAACTGTTTTTT	CASSQDLDKGEKLFF
TRBV24-1	.	TRBD1	TRBJ1-5	TGTGCCACCAGCAGGGGACAGGGAATAAATCAGCCCCAGCATTTT	CATSRGQGINQPQHF
TRBV6-5	.	.	TRBJ1-2	TGTGCCAGCAGTTACGAGGGAACTAACTATGGCTACACCTTC	CASSYEGTNYGYTF
TRBV12-3/TRBV12-4	many	TRBD1	TRBJ1-5	TGTGCCAGCAGTTTCCTCGCCAGGGGGAACAATCAGCCCCAGCATTTT	CASSFLARGNNQPQHF